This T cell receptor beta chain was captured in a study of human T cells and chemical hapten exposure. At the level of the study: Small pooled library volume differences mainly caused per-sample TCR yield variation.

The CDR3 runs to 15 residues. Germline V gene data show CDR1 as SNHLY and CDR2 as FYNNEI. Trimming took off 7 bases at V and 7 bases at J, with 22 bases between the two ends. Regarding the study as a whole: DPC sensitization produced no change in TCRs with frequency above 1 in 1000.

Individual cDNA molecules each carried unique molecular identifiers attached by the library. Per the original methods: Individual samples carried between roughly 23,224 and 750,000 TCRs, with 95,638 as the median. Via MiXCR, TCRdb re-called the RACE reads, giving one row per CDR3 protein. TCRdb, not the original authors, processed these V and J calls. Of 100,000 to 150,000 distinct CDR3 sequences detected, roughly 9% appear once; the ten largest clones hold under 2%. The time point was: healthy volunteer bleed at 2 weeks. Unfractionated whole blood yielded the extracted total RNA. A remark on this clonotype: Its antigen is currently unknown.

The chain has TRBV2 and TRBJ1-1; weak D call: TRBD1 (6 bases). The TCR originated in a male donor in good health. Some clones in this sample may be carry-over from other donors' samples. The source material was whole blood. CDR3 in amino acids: CASKVQGSGTNEAFF. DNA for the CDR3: TGTGCCAGCAAGGTCCAGGGGTCTGGGACAAATGAAGCTTTCTTT.